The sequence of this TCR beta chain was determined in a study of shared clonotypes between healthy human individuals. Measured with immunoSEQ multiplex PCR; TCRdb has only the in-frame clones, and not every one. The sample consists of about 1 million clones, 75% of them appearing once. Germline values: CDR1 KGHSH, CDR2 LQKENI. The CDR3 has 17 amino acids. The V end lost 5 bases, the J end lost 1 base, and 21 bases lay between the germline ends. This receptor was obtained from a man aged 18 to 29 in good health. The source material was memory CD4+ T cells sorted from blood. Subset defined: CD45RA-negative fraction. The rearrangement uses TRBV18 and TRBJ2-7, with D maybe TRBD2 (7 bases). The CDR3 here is CASSSQQGERGSYEQYF. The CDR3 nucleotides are TGTGCCAGCTCATCCCAACAGGGAGAGCGGGGTTCCTACGAGCAGTACTTC.